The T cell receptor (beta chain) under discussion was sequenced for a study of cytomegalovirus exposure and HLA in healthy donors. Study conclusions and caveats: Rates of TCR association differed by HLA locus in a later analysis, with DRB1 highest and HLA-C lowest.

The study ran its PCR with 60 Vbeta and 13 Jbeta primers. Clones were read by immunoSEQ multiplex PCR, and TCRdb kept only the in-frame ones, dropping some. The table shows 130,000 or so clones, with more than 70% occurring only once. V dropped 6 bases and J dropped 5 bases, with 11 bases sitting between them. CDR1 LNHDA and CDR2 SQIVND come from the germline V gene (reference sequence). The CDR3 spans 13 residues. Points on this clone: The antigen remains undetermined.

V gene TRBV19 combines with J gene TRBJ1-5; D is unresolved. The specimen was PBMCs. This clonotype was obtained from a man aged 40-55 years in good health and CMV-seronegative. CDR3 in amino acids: CASSPRLDQPQHF. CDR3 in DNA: TGTGCCAGTAGCCCCCGATTAGATCAGCCCCAGCATTTT. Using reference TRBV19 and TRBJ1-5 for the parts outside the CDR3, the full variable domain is DGGITQSPKYLFRKEGQNVTLSCEQNLNHDAMYWYRQDPGQGLRLIYYSQIVNDFQKGDIAEGYSVSREKKESFPLTVTSAQKNPTAFYLCASSPRLDQPQHFGDGTRLSIL.